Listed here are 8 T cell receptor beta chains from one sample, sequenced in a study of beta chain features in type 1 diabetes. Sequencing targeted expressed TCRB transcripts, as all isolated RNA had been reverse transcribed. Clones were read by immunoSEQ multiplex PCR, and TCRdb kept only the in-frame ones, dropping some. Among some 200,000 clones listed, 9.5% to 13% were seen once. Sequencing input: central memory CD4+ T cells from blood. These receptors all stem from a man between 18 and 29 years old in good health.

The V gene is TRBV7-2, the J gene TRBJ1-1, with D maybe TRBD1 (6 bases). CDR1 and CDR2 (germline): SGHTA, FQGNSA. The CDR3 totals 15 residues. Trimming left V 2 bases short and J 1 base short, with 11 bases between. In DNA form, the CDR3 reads TGTGCCAGCAGCTTAATGGGGGCTACGAACACTGAAGCTTTCTTT. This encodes CASSLMGATNTEAFF.

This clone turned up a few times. The CDR3 nucleotides read TGCGCCAGCAGCTTGGGGACAGGGGCCACAGATACGCAGTATTTT. Translated, it gives CASSLGTGATDTQYF. The chain has TRBV5-1 and TRBJ2-3; 9 bases match TRBD1. Losses at the gene ends were 0 bases for V and 2 bases for J; bases not matched to a gene: 1. The CDR3 is made up of 15 amino acids. Germline V gene data show CDR1 as SGHRS and CDR2 as YFSETQ.

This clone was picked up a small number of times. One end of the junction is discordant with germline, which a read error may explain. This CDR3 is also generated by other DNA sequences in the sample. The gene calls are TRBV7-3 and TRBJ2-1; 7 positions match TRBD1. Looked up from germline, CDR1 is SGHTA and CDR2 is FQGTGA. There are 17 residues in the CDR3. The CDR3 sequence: CASSLLGGSSSYNEQFF. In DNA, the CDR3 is TGCGCCAGCAGCTTATTAGGGGGCTCAAGCTCCTACAATGAGCAGTTCTTC.

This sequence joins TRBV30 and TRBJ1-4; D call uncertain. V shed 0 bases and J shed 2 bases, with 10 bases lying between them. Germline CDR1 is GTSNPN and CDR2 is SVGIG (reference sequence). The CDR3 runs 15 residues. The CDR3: CAWSVPWITNEKLFF. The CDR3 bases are TGTGCCTGGAGTGTCCCCTGGATTACTAATGAAAAACTGTTTTTT.

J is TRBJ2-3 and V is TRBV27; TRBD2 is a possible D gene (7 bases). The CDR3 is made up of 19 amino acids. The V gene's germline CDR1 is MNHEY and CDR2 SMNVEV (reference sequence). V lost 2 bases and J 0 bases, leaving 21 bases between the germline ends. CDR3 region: CASSLGGARISLSTDTQYF. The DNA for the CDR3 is TGTGCCAGCAGTTTAGGGGGGGCGCGTATAAGTTTAAGCACAGATACGCAGTATTTT.

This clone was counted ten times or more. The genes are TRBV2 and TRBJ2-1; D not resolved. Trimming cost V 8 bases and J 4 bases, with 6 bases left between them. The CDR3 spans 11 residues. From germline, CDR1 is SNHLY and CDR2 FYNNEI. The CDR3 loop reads CASGQYNEQFF. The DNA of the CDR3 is TGTGCCAGCGGCCAGTACAATGAGCAGTTCTTC.

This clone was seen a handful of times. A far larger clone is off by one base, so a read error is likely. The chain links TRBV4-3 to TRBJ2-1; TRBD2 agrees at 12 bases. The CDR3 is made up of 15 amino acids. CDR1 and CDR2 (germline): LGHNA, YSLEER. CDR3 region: CATSHGTSGHNEQFF. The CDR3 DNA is TGCGCCACCAGCCACGGGACTAGCGGGCACAATGAGCAGTTCTTC.

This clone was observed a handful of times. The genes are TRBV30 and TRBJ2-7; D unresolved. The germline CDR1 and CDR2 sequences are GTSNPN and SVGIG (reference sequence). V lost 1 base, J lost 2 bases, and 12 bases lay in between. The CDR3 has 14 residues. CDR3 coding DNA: TGTGCCTGGAGTGATGGGAATCCCCCCTACGAGCAGTACTTC. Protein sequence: CAWSDGNPPYEQYF.